This TCR beta chain came from a study of T cells expressing NK-cell markers. Reprocessing the 5' RACE reads, TCRdb reports a single entry for every CDR3 protein and omits DNA. Its listing shows about 460,000 distinct CDR3 sequences. There are 15 residues in the CDR3. This sequence was found in a woman in her forties or fifties in good health. Sequencing input: blood T cells: a sorted CD56 or NKG2C T cell subset, CD4+ or CD8+ T cells, or bulk PBMC T cells (not recorded which). The rearrangement joins TRBV12-3 or TRBV12-4 to TRBJ1-2. Here the CDR3 reads CASSLKVGRQNGYTF.